These 22 T cell receptor beta chains were all obtained from the same sample, sequenced in a study of blood T cell repertoires in COVID-19. Measured with immunoSEQ multiplex PCR; TCRdb has only the in-frame clones, and not every one. The sample shows about 190,000 clones, around four fifths of them seen only once. Input material: peripheral blood. These receptors all come from a woman between 40 and 55 years old with acute or convalescent COVID-19.

The V call is TRBV9, the J call TRBJ2-3, with TRBD2 matching over 7 bases. The V and J ends lost 2 bases and 0 bases, in that order; junction bases with no gene match: 3. The CDR3 is made up of 15 amino acids. Germline V gene sequence: CDR1 SGDLS, CDR2 YYNGEE. The CDR3 DNA is TGTGCCAGCAGCGTTGAAGCGGGAAGCACAGATACGCAGTATTTT. Protein sequence: CASSVEAGSTDTQYF.

This CDR3 reads CASSGPGLAYGYTF. In DNA form, the CDR3 reads TGCGCCAGCAGCGGCCCGGGACTGGCCTATGGCTACACCTTC. V gene TRBV5-1 combines with J gene TRBJ1-2, with D perhaps TRBD1 (5 bases). V lost 4 bases and J 4 bases, leaving 14 bases between the germline ends. The CDR3 is made up of 14 amino acids. Germline lookup yields CDR1 SGHRS and CDR2 YFSETQ.

This chain connects TRBV30 to TRBJ1-5; perhaps TRBD1 as D (5 bases). The CDR3 has 14 residues. V was clipped by 0 bases and J by 9 bases, with 15 bases between them. CDR1 is GTSNPN and CDR2 is SVGIG in the germline V gene (reference sequence). The CDR3 DNA reads as TGTGCCTGGAGTGTTGGGGCCAAGAGCACGCCCCAGCATTTT. Translated: CAWSVGAKSTPQHF.

This chain joins TRBV3-1 (or the pseudogene TRBV3-2) and TRBJ2-5; 7 bases line up with TRBD1. Germline lookup yields CDR1 LGHDT and CDR2 YNNKEL (reference sequence). V shed 4 bases and J 5 bases; nucleotides not matched to a gene: 7. The CDR3 spans 14 residues. DNA of the CDR3: TGTGCCAGCAGCCTACAGACAGGGCCGGAGACCCAGTACTTC. Residues: CASSLQTGPETQYF.

The V gene is TRBV7-6, the J gene TRBJ2-3; TRBD1 might be the D (5 bases). The germline V and J ends were trimmed by 3 bases and 6 bases, with 13 bases remaining between them. CDR1 and CDR2 (germline): SGHVS, FNYEAQ. This CDR3 contains 14 residues. The CDR3 nucleotides are TGTGCCAGCAGCTTTCTAGGGGTTACCGATACGCAGTATTTT. Protein: CASSFLGVTDTQYF.

The CDR3: CASSLGPSSYNSPLHF. The CDR3 DNA reads TGCGCCAGCAGCTTGGGTCCCAGCTCCTATAATTCACCCCTCCACTTT. This chain links TRBV5-1 with TRBJ1-6; D is unclear. The CDR3 consists of 16 residues. The V gene's germline CDR1 is SGHRS and CDR2 YFSETQ. The germline V and J ends were trimmed by 0 bases and 0 bases, with 7 bases remaining between them.

The chain uses TRBV13 and TRBJ1-2; D is undetermined. Germline-derived CDR1 and CDR2 are PRHDT and FYEKMQ (reference sequence). CDR3 length: 13 residues. The ends were cut back, 4 bases at V and 8 bases at J, with 14 bases in the middle. The CDR3 nucleotides are TGTGCCAGCAGCTCAAATCGGTTTTGGGGCTACACCTTC. Translation: CASSSNRFWGYTF.

This clone has only a few counts. The chain uses TRBV4-2 and TRBJ1-4; D not certain. V was cut by 0 bases and J by 4 bases, with 9 bases left in between. Germline V CDR1 and CDR2: LGHNA, YNFKEQ. CDR3 length equals 15 residues. CDR3 sequence (DNA): TGTGCCAGCAGCCAAGAGTCAGGTCGTAATGAAAAACTGTTTTTT. It is translated as CASSQESGRNEKLFF.

In its sample, this clone was seen a few times. The chain recombines TRBV14 with TRBJ2-5; TRBD1 aligns across 9 bases. Germline values: CDR1 SGHDN, CDR2 FVKESK. The CDR3 length is 15 residues. Losses at the gene ends were 4 bases for V and 4 bases for J; bases not matched to a gene: 7. The CDR3 protein is CASSPVDRGGETQYF. The CDR3 bases are TGTGCCAGCAGCCCAGTGGACAGGGGTGGAGAGACCCAGTACTTC.

This sequence joins TRBV5-1 and TRBJ2-2; the D gene is possibly TRBD1 (6 bases). V was clipped by 2 bases and J by 6 bases, with 14 bases between them. The CDR3 extends over 15 amino acids. CDR1 is SGHRS, CDR2 YFSETQ, per germline. Here the CDR3 reads CASSLQGIHAGELFF. The CDR3 DNA reads TGCGCCAGCAGCTTACAGGGCATCCATGCCGGGGAGCTGTTTTTT.

The rearrangement uses TRBV7-2 and TRBJ2-2; TRBD2 is a possible D gene (6 bases). CDR1 is SGHTA and CDR2 is FQGNSA in the germline V gene. V dropped 3 bases and J dropped 4 bases, with 12 bases sitting between them. The CDR3 is 15 residues long. The CDR3 sequence: CASSFVGGGTGELFF. The DNA for the CDR3 is TGTGCCAGCAGCTTTGTGGGGGGAGGCACCGGGGAGCTGTTTTTT.

The CDR3 DNA reads TGTGCCAGCAGCCACCCACTACAGGGGGCATCCTACGAGCAGTACTTC. It specifies CASSHPLQGASYEQYF. The chain carries TRBV7-9 and TRBJ2-7; 9 nucleotides match TRBD1. V was pared by 5 bases and J by 1 base, with 9 bases of the junction left unmatched. CDR1 is SEHNR, CDR2 FQNEAQ, per germline (reference sequence). This CDR3 comprises 16 residues.

CDR3 in amino acids: CASSHRGRWNSPLHF. CDR3 sequence (DNA): TGTGCCAGCAGCCACAGGGGGCGGTGGAATTCACCCCTCCACTTT. The genes are TRBV3-1 (or the pseudogene TRBV3-2) and TRBJ1-6; 8 bases map to TRBD1. This CDR3 has 15 amino acids. J gave up 7 bases and V 3 bases, and 5 bases lay outside the gene matches. Germline V gene lookup returns CDR1 LGHDT and CDR2 YNNKEL (reference sequence).

This chain links TRBV5-8 with TRBJ1-5, with 7 bases aligning to TRBD1. The CDR3 consists of 14 residues. Germline values: CDR1 SGHTS, CDR2 YDEGEE. V shed 0 bases, J shed 6 bases, and the junction held 3 bases outside the gene matches. The CDR3 nucleotides are TGTGCCAGCAGCTTGGGGGCAGGGGGTCAGCCCCAGCATTTT. Amino acid sequence: CASSLGAGGQPQHF. Filled out from reference TRBV5-8 and TRBJ1-5, the complete variable domain reads EAGVTQSPTHLIKTRGQQATLRCSPISGHTSVYWYQQALGLGLQFLLWYDEGEERNRGNFPPRFSGRQFPNYSSELNVNALELEDSALYLCASSLGAGGQPQHFGDGTRLSIL.

The rearrangement links TRBV6-2 or TRBV6-3 to TRBJ1-1; D is perhaps TRBD1 (6 bases). The germline CDR1 and CDR2 sequences are MNHEY and SVGEGT. The length of the CDR3 is 15 residues. V lost 0 bases and J 4 bases, leaving 12 bases between the germline ends. CDR3 amino acids: CASSYSAGATTEAFF. CDR3 bases: TGTGCCAGCAGTTACTCGGCAGGGGCGACCACTGAAGCTTTCTTT.

V and J are TRBV15 and TRBJ1-3; D ambiguous. With 0 bases removed from V and 4 bases from J, the gap between germline ends came to 10 bases. CDR3 length: 15 residues. CDR1 is LNHNV and CDR2 is YYDKDF in the germline V gene (reference sequence). This CDR3 reads CATSRDRGSGNTIYF. CDR3 DNA sequence: TGTGCCACCAGCAGAGATAGAGGTTCCGGAAACACCATATATTTT.

This clone was detected once. The chain carries TRBV28 and TRBJ1-3; tentative D call: TRBD1 (5 bases). V lost 2 bases and J 4 bases, leaving 9 bases between the germline ends. This CDR3 is built from 14 residues. Germline V gene data show CDR1 as MDHEN and CDR2 as SYDVKM. CDR3 residues: CASSLRGYGNTIYF. The CDR3 DNA reads as TGTGCCAGCAGTTTAAGGGGTTACGGAAACACCATATATTTT.

This clone was detected only once. The V gene is TRBV5-1, the J gene TRBJ2-1, with 7 bases matching TRBD1. Germline V CDR1 and CDR2: SGHRS, YFSETQ. This CDR3 is built from 15 residues. Germline trimming cut 4 bases from V and 10 bases from J; bases unmatched to any gene: 14. CDR3 in amino acids: CASSLRTGMDWEQFF. The CDR3 nucleotides are TGCGCCAGCAGCCTCAGGACAGGAATGGATTGGGAGCAGTTCTTC. The whole variable domain, filled in from reference TRBV5-1 and TRBJ2-1, reads KAGVTQTPRYLIKTRGQQVTLSCSPISGHRSVSWYQQTPGQGLQFLFEYFSETQRNKGNFPGRFSGRQFSNSRSEMNVSTLELGDSALYLCASSLRTGMDWEQFFGPGTRLTVL.

This chain links TRBV4-2 with TRBJ2-5; D is unclear. Per the germline V gene, CDR1 is LGHNA and CDR2 is YNFKEQ. This CDR3 spans 13 amino acids. The V and J ends lost 2 bases and 3 bases respectively, with 7 bases between them. This CDR3 reads CASSQYREETQYF. The CDR3, as DNA: TGTGCCAGCAGCCAATATCGGGAAGAGACCCAGTACTTC.

V and J are TRBV2 and TRBJ2-1; D is uncertain. The V gene lost 8 bases and the J gene lost 15 bases, with 23 bases spanning the gap. Per the germline V gene, CDR1 is SNHLY and CDR2 is FYNNEI. CDR3 length equals 13 residues. The CDR3 spells CASSADVGSLLFF. In DNA form, the CDR3 reads TGTGCCAGCTCGGCTGATGTGGGCTCCCTCCTGTTCTTC.

The rearrangement links TRBV4-2 to TRBJ2-1; the D is unclear. Germline V gene data show CDR1 as LGHNA and CDR2 as YNFKEQ. This CDR3 comprises 17 residues. V lost 0 bases, J lost 0 bases, and 12 bases lay in between. CDR3 region: CASSQDQYSSSYNEQFF. DNA for the CDR3: TGTGCCAGCAGCCAAGATCAATACAGCAGCTCCTACAATGAGCAGTTCTTC.

This clone was picked up a small number of times. The rearrangement joins TRBV25-1 to TRBJ2-5, with D possibly matching TRBD1 (5 bases). CDR3 length: 12 residues. Germline assignment: CDR1 MGHDK and CDR2 SYGVNS. V was cut by 7 bases and J by 2 bases, with 8 bases left in between. The CDR3, as DNA: TGTGCCAGCAAAGCAGGGCAAGAGACCCAGTACTTC. This translates into CASKAGQETQYF.